This entry features one T cell receptor beta chain sequence. The clone's antigen remains unknown. No much larger clone exists at a distance of one base, and base qualities are not known. The data stem from a study of blood T cell repertoires in COVID-19 (dated by TCRdb to 2019 to 2021). Some background on the complete study: Samples covering the acute and convalescent phases of COVID-19 were provided by collaborators in the United States, Italy and Spain. The dataset comprised deeply sampled blood TCRbeta repertoires from subjects exposed to, actively infected with, or recovered from COVID-19. Nearly every sample came with metadata listing a de-identified subject ID, COVID-19 status, age in years and sex. The repertoires were made available in a free public database intended to serve as a resource for research on the immune response to SARS-CoV-2. Where HLA class I and class II types were available, the types were taken from metadata supplied by the sample provider, not from assay-based typing. The samples were drawn from two sources: the first 160 participants of the ongoing ImmuneRACE study, and over 1,000 subjects contributed by 6 global collaborators. The material from the prospective study consisted of cDNA or gDNA derived from T cells, B-cell-depleted T cells, or PBMCs.

A second Seattle source provided samples from volunteer blood donors who had recovered from COVID-19. The collaborating institutions used their own protocols to collect whole blood in K2EDTA tubes. Collaborator samples were shipped for TCRbeta analysis as frozen whole blood, isolated PBMCs, or DNA extracted from either sample type. The germline V gene yields SGHTS for CDR1 and YDEGEE for CDR2. Spanning cysteine to phenylalanine, the CDR3 consists of 13 amino acids. This entry keeps only the CDR3 DNA: 39 bases, framed from base 1. V is clipped by 3 bases and J by 4 bases, and the sequence between their germline boundaries is 5 bases long. General study outcomes and caveats: The amount of clinical and demographic metadata varied by source and participant and was provided uncurated.

The immunoSEQ Assay, a bias-controlled multiplex PCR, was used to amplify TCRbeta CDR3 regions from genomic DNA. The published analysis was carried out like this. Nucleated cell counts per sample were estimated from amplification of reference gene primers within the assay. Sequence reads were collapsed and filtered to measure the absolute abundance of every unique TCRbeta CDR3 rearrangement. For each sample, productive Simpson clonality was calculated as the square root of Simpson's diversity index over productive rearrangements. TCRdb holds this immuneACCESS table with in-frame rearrangements only. Some clones are missing; in checked studies, unresolved V genes explain under half, and the rest has no known cause. V and J calls and clone size follow that table, whereas D and trimming were derived from the DNA. This sample is represented by approximately 150,000 clones; 75% to 90% of them were singletons. Of the sample, over 35% is held by the ten largest clones.

This clonotype originated in a man between 45 and 60 years old who had recovered from COVID-19. The rearrangement combines TRBV5-8 with TRBJ1-6; confidence is insufficient to name the D gene. The sample comprised peripheral blood. The bases read TGTGCCAGCAGCTGGGAGTATAATTCACCCCTCCACTTT. Its amino acids are CASSWEYNSPLHF.